This is a list of T cell receptor beta chains from one sample in a study of blood T cell repertoires in COVID-19. Assay: immunoSEQ multiplex PCR; the TCRdb copy retains only in-frame clones and omits some. The sample includes around 480,000 clones, around 88% of them seen just once. Sequenced input: peripheral blood. These receptor sequences come from a woman aged 45-65 years with COVID-19, enrolled during active disease. The CDR3 runs from the conserved cysteine through the conserved F or W. The D gene is left open where the match is weak. The size of a clone is reported for some rows only, either as once, few or many, or as a class for expanded clones.

j_gene,len,v_gene,abundance,d_gene,CDR3nt,CDR3aa
TRBJ1-5,13,TRBV2,.,.,TGTGCCAGCGCGGGAAGGATCCAGCAGCCCCAGCATTTT,CASAGRIQQPQHF
TRBJ2-3,15,TRBV2,.,.,TGTGCCAGCAGTGAAAACCTGATCTACACAGATACGCAGTATTTT,CASSENLIYTDTQYF
TRBJ1-3,15,TRBV5-1,.,.,TGCGCCAGCAGCCCGCGGCAGGGGACTGGAAACACCATATATTTT,CASSPRQGTGNTIYF
TRBJ1-1,16,TRBV5-6,.,.,TGTGCCAGCAGCCTACTTGGGGAGGGGGTGAACACTGAAGCTTTCTTT,CASSLLGEGVNTEAFF
TRBJ2-2,13,TRBV6-5,.,.,TGTGCCATCTCTTTTACTGAAACCGGGGAGCTGTTTTTT,CAISFTETGELFF
TRBJ1-2,14,TRBV19,.,.,TGTGCCAGTACCCGGGAAAGGGCTAACTATGGCTACACCTTC,CASTRERANYGYTF
TRBJ1-1,14,TRBV5-6,.,TRBD1,TGTGCCGGAAGTACCGGGACAGGGCTCTCTGAAGCTTTCTTT,CAGSTGTGLSEAFF
TRBJ2-3,15,TRBV5-6,.,TRBD1,TGTGCCAGCAGCTTGGATCAGGGGGCGACAGATACGCAGTATTTT,CASSLDQGATDTQYF
TRBJ1-4,15,TRBV20-1,.,.,TGCAGTGCTAGTCCCCGAGGGAGCGCGGATGAAAAACTGTTTTTT,CSASPRGSADEKLFF
TRBJ1-1,12,TRBV14,.,.,TGTGCCAGCAGCCAAATTAATTTTGAAGCTTTCTTT,CASSQINFEAFF
TRBJ1-1,11,TRBV3-1/TRBV3-2,.,TRBD1,TGTGCCAGCAGCGGGGGACAGAAAGCTTTCTTT,CASSGGQKAFF
TRBJ1-2,13,TRBV2,once,TRBD1,TGTGCCAGCAACCGGGACAGAGATTATGGCTACACCTTC,CASNRDRDYGYTF
TRBJ2-7,14,TRBV3-1/TRBV3-2,.,TRBD1,TGTGCCAGCAGCCGATTGGCAGGGGGCGACGAGCAGTACTTC,CASSRLAGGDEQYF
TRBJ1-2,15,TRBV3-1/TRBV3-2,.,TRBD1,TGTGCCAGCAGCCTAGGACAGGGGGCCTACTATGGCTACACCTTC,CASSLGQGAYYGYTF
TRBJ1-4,15,TRBV6-5,once,.,TGTGCCAGCAAGCGGGGGGGCTCAACTAATGAAAAACTGTTTTTT,CASKRGGSTNEKLFF
TRBJ2-5,13,TRBV27,.,TRBD2,TGTGCCAGCAGTTTAGGGGGGGGAGAGACCCAGTACTTC,CASSLGGGETQYF
TRBJ2-7,15,TRBV9,.,TRBD1,TGTGCCAGCAGCGTAGATAGCGGACAGGGCGGCGAGCAGTACTTC,CASSVDSGQGGEQYF
TRBJ1-5,17,TRBV4-2,.,.,TGTGCCAGCAGCCAATGGGTGAGTCACACTACTTATCAGCCCCAGCATTTT,CASSQWVSHTTYQPQHF
TRBJ2-1,15,TRBV19,many,.,TGTGCCAGTAGTATTGAGGAGACAGTCAACAATGAGCAGTTCTTC,CASSIEETVNNEQFF
TRBJ2-5,16,TRBV30,.,TRBD1,TGTGCCTGGAGTAGGGGGGGACAGGGAGGGCAAGAGACCCAGTACTTC,CAWSRGGQGGQETQYF
TRBJ1-2,17,TRBV2,.,TRBD1,TGTGCCAGCAGTCCTATGACAGGGGGCACTATCGGCTATGGCTACACCTTC,CASSPMTGGTIGYGYTF